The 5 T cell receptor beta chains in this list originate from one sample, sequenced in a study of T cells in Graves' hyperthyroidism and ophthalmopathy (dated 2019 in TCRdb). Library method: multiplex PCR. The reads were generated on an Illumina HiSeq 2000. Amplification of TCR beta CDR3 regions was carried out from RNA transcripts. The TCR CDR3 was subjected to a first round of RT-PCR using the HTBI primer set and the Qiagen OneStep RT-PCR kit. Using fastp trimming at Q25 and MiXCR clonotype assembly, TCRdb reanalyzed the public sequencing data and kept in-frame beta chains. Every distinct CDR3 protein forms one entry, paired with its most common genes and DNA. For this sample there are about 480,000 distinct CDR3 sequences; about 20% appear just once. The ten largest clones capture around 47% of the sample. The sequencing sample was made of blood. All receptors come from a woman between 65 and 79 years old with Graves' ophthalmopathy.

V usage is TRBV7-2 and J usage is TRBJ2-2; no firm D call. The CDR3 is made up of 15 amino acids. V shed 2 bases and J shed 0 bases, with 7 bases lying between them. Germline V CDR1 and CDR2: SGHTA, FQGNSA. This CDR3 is CASSLKSANTGELFF. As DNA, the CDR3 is TGTGCCAGCAGCTTAAAAAGCGCGAACACCGGGGAGCTGTTTTTT. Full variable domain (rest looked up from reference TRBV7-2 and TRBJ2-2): GAGVSQSPSNKVTEKGKDVELRCDPISGHTALYWYRQSLGQGLEFLIYFQGNSAPDKSGLPSDRFSAERTGGSVSTLTIQRTQQEDSAVYLCASSLKSANTGELFFGEGSRLTVL.

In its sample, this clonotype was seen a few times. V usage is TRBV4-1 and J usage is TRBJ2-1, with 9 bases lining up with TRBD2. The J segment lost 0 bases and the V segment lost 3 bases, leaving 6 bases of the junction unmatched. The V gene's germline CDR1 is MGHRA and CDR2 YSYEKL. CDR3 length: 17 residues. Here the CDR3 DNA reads TGCGCCAGCAGCCATCCGCTAGCGGGGAGCTCCTACAATGAGCAGTTCTTC. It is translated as CASSHPLAGSSYNEQFF.

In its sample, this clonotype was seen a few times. In DNA form, the CDR3 reads TGTGCCAGTAGTGTTCAACTTTCGGGCGGACAGCCCCAGCATTTT. This translates into CASSVQLSGGQPQHF. The chain employs TRBV19 and TRBJ1-5; no firm D call. Germline-derived CDR1 and CDR2 are LNHDA and SQIVND (reference sequence). This CDR3 region has 15 residues. Trimming took off 5 bases at V and 7 bases at J, with 18 bases between the two ends.

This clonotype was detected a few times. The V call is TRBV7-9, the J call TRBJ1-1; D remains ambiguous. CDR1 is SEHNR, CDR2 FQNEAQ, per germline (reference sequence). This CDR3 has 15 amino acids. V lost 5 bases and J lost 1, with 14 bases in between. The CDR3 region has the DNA TGTGCCAGCAGCCCTCCCGGACGGGAGAACACTGAAGCTTTCTTT. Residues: CASSPPGRENTEAFF.

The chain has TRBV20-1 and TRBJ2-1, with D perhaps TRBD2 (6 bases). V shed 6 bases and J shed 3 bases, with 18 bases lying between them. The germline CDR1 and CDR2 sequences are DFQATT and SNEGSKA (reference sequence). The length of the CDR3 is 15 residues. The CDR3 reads CSAPPGETYYNEQFF. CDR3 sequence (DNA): TGCAGTGCCCCCCCGGGAGAAACCTACTACAATGAGCAGTTCTTC.